The 10 T cell receptor beta chains below all came from one sample that was sequenced in a study of radiation and T cells in renal cell carcinoma. Profiled with immunoSEQ multiplex PCR; TCRdb holds only in-frame clones, not every one. The repertoire holds some 25,000 clones, with roughly 60% as singletons. Treatment of the sample: treatment-naive control, cytoreductive nephrectomy. This material consisted of tumor tissue, taken from a patient whose treatment was nephrectomy without radiotherapy. Source of these receptors: a man aged 35-49 years with renal cell carcinoma.

This clone is deemed medium-sized. CDR3 region: CGTRGDSTEAFF. The CDR3 DNA follows: TGTGGGACCCGGGGGGATAGCACTGAAGCTTTCTTT. The chain has TRBV7-9 and TRBJ1-1; D is perhaps TRBD1 (5 bases). CDR1 and CDR2 (germline): SEHNR, FQNEAQ (reference sequence). There are 12 residues in the CDR3.

J is TRBJ2-2 and V is TRBV2, with 8 nucleotides matching TRBD2. Germline V CDR1 and CDR2: SNHLY, FYNNEI. V gave up 4 bases and J gave up 0 bases; unmatched junction bases: 4. The CDR3 loop spans 16 amino acids. The CDR3 DNA sequence: TGTGCCAGCAGTGTTAGCGGGACCGCGAACACCGGGGAGCTGTTTTTT. This sequence encodes CASSVSGTANTGELFF.

This chain links TRBV25-1 with TRBJ2-5; D possibly corresponds to TRBD2 (6 bases). Trimming left V 10 bases short and J 2 bases short, with 8 bases between. This CDR3 contains 11 residues. CDR1 and CDR2 from the germline V gene are MGHDK and SYGVNS. The CDR3 sequence is CATGRQETQYF. CDR3 sequence (DNA): TGTGCCACCGGGAGACAAGAGACCCAGTACTTC.

The V gene is TRBV4-1, the J gene TRBJ2-7; D perhaps matches TRBD1 (6 bases). This CDR3 is 16 amino acids long. The V gene's germline CDR1 is MGHRA and CDR2 YSYEKL. With 5 bases removed from V and 3 bases from J, the gap between germline ends came to 20 bases. This CDR3 is CASSESGARVFYEQYF. DNA of the CDR3: TGCGCCAGCAGCGAATCAGGGGCGCGCGTCTTCTACGAGCAGTACTTC.

This clone showed up just a few times. The chain carries TRBV5-1 and TRBJ1-1; 10 positions agree with TRBD1. Looked up from germline, CDR1 is SGHRS and CDR2 is YFSETQ. The CDR3 contains 14 residues. Unmatched junction bases numbered 5, after V lost 3 bases and J lost 6 bases. CDR3 sequence: CASSSGTGVAEAFF. For the CDR3, the DNA is TGCGCCAGCAGCTCGGGGACAGGGGTTGCTGAAGCTTTCTTT.

CDR3 DNA: TGCGCCAGCAGCTTAACAGGGTACGAGAACACTGAAGCTTTCTTT. As protein: CASSLTGYENTEAFF. The chain recombines TRBV5-1 with TRBJ1-1; the D gene is possibly TRBD1 (6 bases). The CDR3 consists of 15 residues. Germline V CDR1 and CDR2: SGHRS, YFSETQ. Trimming pared 2 bases from V and 1 base from J, leaving 12 bases between.

This sequence joins TRBV19 and TRBJ1-1; no firm D call. This CDR3 contains 13 residues. CDR1 is LNHDA and CDR2 is SQIVND in the germline V gene (reference sequence). V was trimmed by 3 bases and J by 0 bases, leaving 5 bases between them. The CDR3 sequence is CASSIRVNTEAFF. In nucleotides, the CDR3 is TGTGCCAGTAGTATTCGGGTGAACACTGAAGCTTTCTTT.

A few counts support this clone. The chain carries TRBV7-9 and TRBJ1-2, with D perhaps TRBD1 (5 bases). The CDR3 extends over 12 amino acids. The V gene's germline CDR1 is SEHNR and CDR2 FQNEAQ (reference sequence). Between the trimmed V and J ends, which lost 5 bases and 5 bases, there was a span of 9 bases. CDR3 protein: CASSIGQYGYTF. The CDR3 DNA follows: TGTGCCAGCAGCATTGGACAATATGGCTACACCTTC.

The gene calls are TRBV9 and TRBJ1-1; D is undetermined. Germline V gene data show CDR1 as SGDLS and CDR2 as YYNGEE. V lost 4 bases to trimming and J lost 1 base, with 14 bases between them. The CDR3 is 15 residues long. CDR3 in amino acids: CASSTAGRENTEAFF. DNA for the CDR3: TGTGCCAGCAGCACCGCGGGGAGAGAGAACACTGAAGCTTTCTTT.

This clone was picked up a small number of times. The V gene is TRBV27, the J gene TRBJ1-5, with 12 positions matching TRBD1. Trimming cost V 4 bases and J 8 bases; bases outside gene matches: 6. This CDR3 contains 15 residues. The germline V gene encodes CDR1 MNHEY and CDR2 SMNVEV (reference sequence). CDR3 sequence (DNA): TGTGCCAGCAGTTCCCGGGACAGGGGGCCTGAGCCCCAGCATTTT. The encoded protein is CASSSRDRGPEPQHF.